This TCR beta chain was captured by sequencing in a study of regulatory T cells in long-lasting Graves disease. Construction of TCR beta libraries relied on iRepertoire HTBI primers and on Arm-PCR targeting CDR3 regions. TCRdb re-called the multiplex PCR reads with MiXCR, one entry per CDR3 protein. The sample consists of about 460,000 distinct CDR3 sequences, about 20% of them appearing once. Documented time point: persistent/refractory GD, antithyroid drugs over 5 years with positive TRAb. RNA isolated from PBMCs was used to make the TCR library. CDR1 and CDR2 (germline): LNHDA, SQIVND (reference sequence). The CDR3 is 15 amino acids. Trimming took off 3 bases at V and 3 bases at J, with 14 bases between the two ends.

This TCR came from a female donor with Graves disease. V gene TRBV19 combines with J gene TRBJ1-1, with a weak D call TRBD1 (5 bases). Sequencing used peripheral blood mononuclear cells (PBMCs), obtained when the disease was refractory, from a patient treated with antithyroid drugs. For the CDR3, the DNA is TGTGCCAGTAGTATTTGGGACTTTACCGACACTGAAGCTTTCTTT. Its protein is CASSIWDFTDTEAFF.